This T cell receptor beta chain emerged from a study of CD8 T cells in Susac syndrome. Sequencing of TCR beta, carried out with a high-throughput approach, was applied to CD8+ and CD4+ T cells from the blood. Patients with Susac syndrome met diagnostic criteria that were recently defined for definite or probable disease. The CDR3 loop spans 17 amino acids. CDR1 MNHEY and CDR2 SVGAGI come from the germline V gene. V dropped 4 bases and J dropped 1; count of bases not matched to a gene: 9. RNA amounts of roughly 0.5 to 1 ug underwent reverse transcription with random hexamers. Using its own MiXCR run on the immunoSEQ multiplex PCR reads, TCRdb lists one record per CDR3 protein. The table shows some 75,000 distinct CDR3 sequences, with about 93% occurring only once.

The rearrangement joins TRBV6-5 to TRBJ1-5, with 8 bases lining up with TRBD1. Sequenced: CD8+ T cells from PBMCs. The receptor was isolated from a human donor with Susac syndrome. The CDR3 region is CASSSDRGLRSNQPQHF. The CDR3 nucleotides read TGTGCCAGCAGTTCTGACAGGGGCCTCAGGAGCAATCAGCCCCAGCATTTT.